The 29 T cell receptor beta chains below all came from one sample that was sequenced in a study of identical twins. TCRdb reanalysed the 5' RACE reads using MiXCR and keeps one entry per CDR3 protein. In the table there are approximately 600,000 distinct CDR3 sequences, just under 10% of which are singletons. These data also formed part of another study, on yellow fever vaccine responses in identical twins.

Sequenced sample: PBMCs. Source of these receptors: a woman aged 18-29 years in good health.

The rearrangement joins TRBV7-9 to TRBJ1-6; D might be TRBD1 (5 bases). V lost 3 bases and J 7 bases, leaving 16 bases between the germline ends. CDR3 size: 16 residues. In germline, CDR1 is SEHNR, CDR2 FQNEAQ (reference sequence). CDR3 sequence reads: CASSFDQGGRNSPLHF. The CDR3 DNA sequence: TGTGCCAGCAGCTTCGACCAGGGTGGGAGGAATTCACCCCTCCACTTT.

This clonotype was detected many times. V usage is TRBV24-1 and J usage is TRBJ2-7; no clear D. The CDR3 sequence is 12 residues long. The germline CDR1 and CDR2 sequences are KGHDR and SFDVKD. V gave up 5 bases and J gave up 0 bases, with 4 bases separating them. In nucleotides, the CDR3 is TGTGCCACCAGTGGGCCCTCCTACGAGCAGTACTTC. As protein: CATSGPSYEQYF.

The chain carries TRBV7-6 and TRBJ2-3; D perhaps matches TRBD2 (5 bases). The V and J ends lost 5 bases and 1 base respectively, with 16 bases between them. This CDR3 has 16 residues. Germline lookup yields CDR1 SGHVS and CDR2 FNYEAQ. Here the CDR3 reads CASSDPSGFGTDTQYF. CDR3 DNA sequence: TGTGCCAGCAGCGACCCCTCGGGATTCGGCACAGATACGCAGTATTTT.

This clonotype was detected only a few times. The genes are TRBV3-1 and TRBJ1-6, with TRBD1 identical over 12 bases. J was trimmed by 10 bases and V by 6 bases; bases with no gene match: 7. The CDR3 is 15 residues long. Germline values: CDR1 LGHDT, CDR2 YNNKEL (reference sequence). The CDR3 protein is CASSPGQGARSPLHF. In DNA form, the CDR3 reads TGTGCCAGCAGTCCGGGACAGGGGGCGCGATCACCCCTCCACTTT.

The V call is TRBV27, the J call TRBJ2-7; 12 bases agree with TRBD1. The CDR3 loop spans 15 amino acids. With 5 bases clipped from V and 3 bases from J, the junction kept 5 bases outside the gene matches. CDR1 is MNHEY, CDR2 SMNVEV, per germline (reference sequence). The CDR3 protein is CASSAGTGGRYEQYF. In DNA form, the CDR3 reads TGTGCCAGCAGTGCAGGGACAGGGGGCCGCTACGAGCAGTACTTC.

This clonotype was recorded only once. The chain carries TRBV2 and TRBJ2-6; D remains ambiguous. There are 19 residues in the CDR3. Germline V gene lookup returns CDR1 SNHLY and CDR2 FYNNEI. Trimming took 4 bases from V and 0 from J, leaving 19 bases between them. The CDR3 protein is CASSGFLTSPFSGANVLTF. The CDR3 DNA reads TGTGCCAGCAGTGGCTTTTTAACAAGTCCATTCTCTGGGGCCAACGTCCTGACTTTC.

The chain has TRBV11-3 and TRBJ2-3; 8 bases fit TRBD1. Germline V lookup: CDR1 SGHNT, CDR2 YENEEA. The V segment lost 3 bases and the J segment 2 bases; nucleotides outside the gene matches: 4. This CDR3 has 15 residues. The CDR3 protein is CASSLGQADTDTQYF. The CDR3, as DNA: TGTGCCAGCAGCTTGGGACAGGCGGACACAGATACGCAGTATTTT.

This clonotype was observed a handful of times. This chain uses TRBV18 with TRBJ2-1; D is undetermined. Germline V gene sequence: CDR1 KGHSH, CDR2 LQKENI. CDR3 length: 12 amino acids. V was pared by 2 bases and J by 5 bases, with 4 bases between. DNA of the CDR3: TGTGCCAGCTCACCAGACCACAATGAGCAGTTCTTC. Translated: CASSPDHNEQFF.

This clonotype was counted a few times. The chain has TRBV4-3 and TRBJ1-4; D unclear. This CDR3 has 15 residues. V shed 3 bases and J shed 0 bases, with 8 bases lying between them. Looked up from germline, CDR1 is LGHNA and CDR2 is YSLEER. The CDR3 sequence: CASSHSGTTNEKLFF. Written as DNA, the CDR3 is TGCGCCAGCAGCCACAGTGGGACAACTAATGAAAAACTGTTTTTT.

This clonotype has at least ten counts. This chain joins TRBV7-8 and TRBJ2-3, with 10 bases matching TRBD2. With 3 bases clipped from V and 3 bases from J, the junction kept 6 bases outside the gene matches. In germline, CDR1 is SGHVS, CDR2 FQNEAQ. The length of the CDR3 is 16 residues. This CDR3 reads CASSLSSGSWTDTQYF. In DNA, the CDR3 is TGTGCCAGCAGCTTGTCTAGCGGGAGTTGGACAGATACGCAGTATTTT.

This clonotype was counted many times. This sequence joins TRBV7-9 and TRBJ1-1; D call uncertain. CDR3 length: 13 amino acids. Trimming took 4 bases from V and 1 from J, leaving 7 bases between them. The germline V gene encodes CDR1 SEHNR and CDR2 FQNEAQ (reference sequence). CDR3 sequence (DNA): TGTGCCAGCAGCTCAACACCGAACACTGAAGCTTTCTTT. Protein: CASSSTPNTEAFF.

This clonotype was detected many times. CDR3 sequence (DNA): TGTGCCAGCACCCAGCGGAACACTGAAGCTTTCTTT. Its protein product is CASTQRNTEAFF. V usage is TRBV12-3 or TRBV12-4 and J usage is TRBJ1-1; no definite D call. V lost 7 bases, J lost 1 base, and 7 bases lay in between. The CDR3 is 12 amino acids.

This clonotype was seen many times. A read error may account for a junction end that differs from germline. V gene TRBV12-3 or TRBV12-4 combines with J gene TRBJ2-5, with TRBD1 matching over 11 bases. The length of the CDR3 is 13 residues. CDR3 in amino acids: CASRGQGEEAQYF. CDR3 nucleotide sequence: TGTGCCAGCAGGGGACAGGGGGAAGAGGCCCAGTACTTC.

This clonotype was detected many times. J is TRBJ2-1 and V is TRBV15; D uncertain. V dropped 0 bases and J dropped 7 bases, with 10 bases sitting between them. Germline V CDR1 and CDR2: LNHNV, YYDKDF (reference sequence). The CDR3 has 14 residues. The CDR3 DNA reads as TGTGCCACCAGCAGAGATAACGCCAAGAATGAGCAGTTCTTC. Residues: CATSRDNAKNEQFF.

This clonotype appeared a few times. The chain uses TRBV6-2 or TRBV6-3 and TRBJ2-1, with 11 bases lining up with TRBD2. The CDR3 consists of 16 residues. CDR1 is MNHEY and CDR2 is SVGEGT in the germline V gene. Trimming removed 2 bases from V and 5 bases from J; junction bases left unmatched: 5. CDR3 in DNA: TGTGCCAGCAGTTACGGGGGGACTAGCGGTCACAATGAGCAGTTCTTC. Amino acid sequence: CASSYGGTSGHNEQFF.

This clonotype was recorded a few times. The CDR3 region is CASSLAPDSPLHF. Written as DNA, the CDR3 is TGTGCCAGCAGCTTGGCCCCGGATTCACCCCTCCACTTT. The chain has TRBV5-6 and TRBJ1-6; D is uncertain. The V end was cut by 0 bases, the J end by 8 bases, with 6 bases between. CDR3 length: 13 residues. The germline V gene encodes CDR1 SGHDT and CDR2 YYEEEE.

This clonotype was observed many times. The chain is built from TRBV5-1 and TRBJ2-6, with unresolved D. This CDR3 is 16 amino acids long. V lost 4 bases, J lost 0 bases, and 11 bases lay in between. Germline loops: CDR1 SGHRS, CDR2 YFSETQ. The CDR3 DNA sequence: TGCGCCAGCAGCCCTACACACAGCTCTGGGGCCAACGTCCTGACTTTC. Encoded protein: CASSPTHSSGANVLTF.

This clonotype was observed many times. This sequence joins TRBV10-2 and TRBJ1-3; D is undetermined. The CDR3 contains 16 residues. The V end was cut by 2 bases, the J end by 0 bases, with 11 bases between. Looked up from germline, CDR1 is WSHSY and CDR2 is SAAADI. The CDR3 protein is CASSEERARSGNTIYF. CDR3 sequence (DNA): TGCGCCAGCAGTGAGGAGAGGGCCCGCTCTGGAAACACCATATATTTT.

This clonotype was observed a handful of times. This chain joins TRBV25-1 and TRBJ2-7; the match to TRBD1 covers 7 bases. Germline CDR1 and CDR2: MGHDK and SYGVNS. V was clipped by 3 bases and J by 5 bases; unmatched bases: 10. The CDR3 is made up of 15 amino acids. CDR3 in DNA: TGTGCCAGCAGTGACCCGGACAGGCTGGTCCACGAGCAGTACTTC. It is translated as CASSDPDRLVHEQYF.

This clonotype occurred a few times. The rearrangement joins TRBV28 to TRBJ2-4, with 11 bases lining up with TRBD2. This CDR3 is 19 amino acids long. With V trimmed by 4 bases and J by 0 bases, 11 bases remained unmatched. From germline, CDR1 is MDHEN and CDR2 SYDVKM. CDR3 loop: CASSSAGTSGSLAKNIQYF. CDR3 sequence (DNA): TGTGCCAGCAGTTCAGCCGGGACTAGCGGTTCGCTAGCCAAAAACATTCAGTACTTC.

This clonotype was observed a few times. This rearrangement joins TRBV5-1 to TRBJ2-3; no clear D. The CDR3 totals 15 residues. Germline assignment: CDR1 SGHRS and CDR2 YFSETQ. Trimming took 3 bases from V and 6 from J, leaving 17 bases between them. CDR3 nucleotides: TGCGCCAGCAGCTCCTGGGTGAGATTAGAGGATACGCAGTATTTT. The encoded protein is CASSSWVRLEDTQYF.

The CDR3 sequence is CASRRVAGYNEQFF. In DNA form, the CDR3 reads TGCGCCAGTCGCCGCGTAGCGGGGTACAATGAGCAGTTCTTC. V and J are TRBV5-1 and TRBJ2-1; 8 nucleotides align to TRBD2. The V and J ends lost 8 bases and 4 bases, in that order; junction bases with no gene match: 8. In germline, CDR1 is SGHRS, CDR2 YFSETQ. CDR3 length equals 14 residues.

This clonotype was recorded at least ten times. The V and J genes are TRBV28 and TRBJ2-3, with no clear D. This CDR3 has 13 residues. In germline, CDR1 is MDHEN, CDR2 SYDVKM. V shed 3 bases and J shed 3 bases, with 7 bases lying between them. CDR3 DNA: TGTGCCAGCAGTTTGGGGAAGACAGATACGCAGTATTTT. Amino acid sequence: CASSLGKTDTQYF.

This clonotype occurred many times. CDR3 sequence reads: CASSQDWGSNQPQHF. The CDR3 nucleotides read TGCGCCAGCAGCCAAGATTGGGGAAGCAATCAGCCCCAGCATTTT. The chain is built from TRBV4-3 and TRBJ1-5; no definite D call. Trimming took 0 bases from V and 1 from J, leaving 7 bases between them. CDR3 length equals 15 residues. CDR1 LGHNA and CDR2 YSLEER come from the germline V gene.

In DNA, the CDR3 is TGTGCCAGCAGTGGCAGTTGGGGGGCTAATCAGCCCCAGCATTTT. It codes for CASSGSWGANQPQHF. The rearrangement joins TRBV2 to TRBJ1-5; D is perhaps TRBD1 (6 bases). The V end was cut by 4 bases, the J end by 4 bases, with 14 bases between. Germline assignment: CDR1 SNHLY and CDR2 FYNNEI. This CDR3 is 15 amino acids long.

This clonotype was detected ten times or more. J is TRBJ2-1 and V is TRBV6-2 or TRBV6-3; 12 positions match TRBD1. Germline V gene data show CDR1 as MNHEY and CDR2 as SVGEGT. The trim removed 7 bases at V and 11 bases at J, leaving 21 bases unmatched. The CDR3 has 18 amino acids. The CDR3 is CASTPGTGGSNRRGKQFF. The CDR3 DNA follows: TGTGCCAGCACGCCGGGGACAGGGGGCTCTAATCGTCGTGGGAAGCAGTTCTTC.

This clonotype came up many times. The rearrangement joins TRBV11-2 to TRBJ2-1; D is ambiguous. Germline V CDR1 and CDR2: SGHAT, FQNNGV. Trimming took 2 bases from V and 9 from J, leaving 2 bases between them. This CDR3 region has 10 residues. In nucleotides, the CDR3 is TGTGCCAGCAGCTTAATTGAGCAGTTCTTC. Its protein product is CASSLIEQFF.

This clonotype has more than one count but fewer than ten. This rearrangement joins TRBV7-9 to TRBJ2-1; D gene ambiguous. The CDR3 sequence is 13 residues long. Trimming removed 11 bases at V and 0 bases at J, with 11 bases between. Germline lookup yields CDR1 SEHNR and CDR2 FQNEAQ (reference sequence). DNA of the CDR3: TGTGCCTCCGGAATAACCTCCTACAATGAGCAGTTCTTC. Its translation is CASGITSYNEQFF.

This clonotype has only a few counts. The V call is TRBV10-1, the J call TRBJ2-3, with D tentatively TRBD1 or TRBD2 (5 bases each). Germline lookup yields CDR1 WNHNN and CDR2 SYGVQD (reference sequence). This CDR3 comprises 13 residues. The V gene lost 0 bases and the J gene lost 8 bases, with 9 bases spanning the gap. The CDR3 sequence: CASSESGVPTQYF. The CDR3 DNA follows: TGCGCCAGCAGTGAGTCGGGGGTTCCTACGCAGTATTTT.